Presented here are 8 T cell receptor beta chains from one specimen sequenced in a study of shared clonotypes between healthy human individuals. Only in-frame clones appear in the TCRdb table, and some are missing; sequencing was by immunoSEQ multiplex PCR. Among approximately 240,000 clones listed, 65% were seen once. Sequenced input: memory CD4+ T cells sorted from blood. Subset given: CD45RA-negative fraction. The receptors shown here come from a man aged 25-45 years in good health.

The gene calls are TRBV19 and TRBJ2-2, with TRBD1 matching 8 bases. Trimming removed 5 bases from V and 6 bases from J; junction bases left unmatched: 5. From germline, CDR1 is LNHDA and CDR2 SQIVND (reference sequence). The CDR3 contains 14 residues. The DNA of the CDR3 is TGTGCCAGTAGTTTCCCAGGGGGCCCCGGGGAGCTGTTTTTT. It translates to CASSFPGGPGELFF.

A single count supports this clone. The CDR3 loop reads CASSLAEGRVNTGELFF. CDR3 coding DNA: TGCGCCAGCAGCTTGGCCGAAGGCAGGGTGAACACCGGGGAGCTGTTTTTT. The chain carries TRBV5-1 and TRBJ2-2; weak D call: TRBD1 (5 bases). The germline V gene encodes CDR1 SGHRS and CDR2 YFSETQ. The V and J ends lost 0 bases and 1 base respectively, with 13 bases between them. The CDR3 has 17 residues.

This sequence joins TRBV15 and TRBJ1-5; a weak D match, TRBD1 (5 bases). Germline CDR1 LNHNV, CDR2 YYDKDF (reference sequence). The V gene lost 0 bases and the J gene lost 6 bases, with 12 bases spanning the gap. This CDR3 comprises 15 residues. The CDR3 DNA follows: TGTGCCACCAGCAGAGATAAGGGGATTGTTCAGCCCCAGCATTTT. It translates to CATSRDKGIVQPQHF.

The chain combines TRBV9 with TRBJ1-1; weak D call: TRBD1 (6 bases). The CDR3 contains 16 residues. V was cut by 3 bases and J by 1 base, with 16 bases left in between. Germline V gene data show CDR1 as SGDLS and CDR2 as YYNGEE. CDR3 residues: CASSGGAGQPNTEAFF. The CDR3 DNA follows: TGTGCCAGCAGCGGGGGGGCAGGCCAGCCGAACACTGAAGCTTTCTTT.

The J gene is TRBJ2-2, the V gene TRBV4-1, with D perhaps being TRBD1 or TRBD2 (5 bases each). Looked up from germline, CDR1 is MGHRA and CDR2 is YSYEKL. V was clipped by 0 bases and J by 7 bases, with 9 bases between them. The CDR3 runs 14 residues. CDR3: CASSQDGAFGELFF. The CDR3 region has the DNA TGCGCCAGCAGCCAAGACGGGGCTTTCGGGGAGCTGTTTTTT.

With respect to this clone: The same CDR3 arises from other DNA sequences in this sample as well. The chain links TRBV29-1 to TRBJ1-1; D ambiguous. V lost 4 bases and J lost 2, with 2 bases in between. Germline CDR1 SQVTM, CDR2 ANQGSEA. This CDR3 region has 10 residues. The CDR3 loop is CSVVNTEAFF. The CDR3 DNA reads TGCAGCGTTGTTAACACTGAAGCTTTCTTT.

The chain is built from TRBV4-2 and TRBJ2-7, with 11 bases matching TRBD2. The germline V gene encodes CDR1 LGHNA and CDR2 YNFKEQ. After removal of 4 bases from V and 6 bases from J, the junction contained 8 bases not matched to a gene. The CDR3 contains 15 residues. The CDR3 spells CASSRTLAGEGEQYF. CDR3 nucleotides: TGTGCCAGCAGCCGAACACTAGCGGGAGAAGGCGAGCAGTACTTC.

The rearrangement joins TRBV28 to TRBJ1-1; D unresolved. Germline values: CDR1 MDHEN, CDR2 SYDVKM. The CDR3 is 15 residues long. Deletions cut 2 bases from V and 1 base from J, with 11 bases between. CDR3 nucleotide sequence: TGTGCCAGCAGTTTAGGGCAGGTAAAGAACACTGAAGCTTTCTTT. Encoded protein: CASSLGQVKNTEAFF. The full variable domain, completed using reference TRBV28 and TRBJ1-1, is DVKVTQSSRYLVKRTGEKVFLECVQDMDHENMFWYRQDPGLGLRLIYFSYDVKMKEKGDIPEGYSVSREKKERFSLILESASTNQTSMYLCASSLGQVKNTEAFFGQGTRLTVV.